Below are 27 T cell receptor beta chains sequenced from a single sample in a study of blood T cell repertoires in COVID-19. The table came from immunoSEQ multiplex PCR; TCRdb's copy has only in-frame clones and leaves some out. The table has roughly 100,000 clones, approximately 86% seen once; the top ten hold 5.2%. Material: peripheral blood. The receptors originated from a woman between 50 and 59 years old with COVID-19, enrolled during active disease.

J is TRBJ1-6 and V is TRBV7-2; 7 bases are shared with TRBD1. The CDR3 totals 14 residues. Germline loops: CDR1 SGHTA, CDR2 FQGNSA. After removal of 4 bases from V and 9 bases from J, the junction contained 6 bases not matched to a gene. DNA of the CDR3: TGTGCCAGCAGCTGGGGGACAGAGGGTTCACCCCTCCACTTT. Translated, it gives CASSWGTEGSPLHF.

This clone appeared a few times. The J gene is TRBJ1-2, the V gene TRBV2; 7 bases line up with TRBD1. Trimming cost V 11 bases and J 4 bases; bases outside gene matches: 4. Germline assignment: CDR1 SNHLY and CDR2 FYNNEI. The CDR3 has 11 residues. CDR3 in DNA: TGTGCCGGGACAGCGGCCTATGGCTACACCTTC. This codes for CAGTAAYGYTF.

This clone was seen just once. The chain employs TRBV21-1 and TRBJ2-3; the tabulated D call, TRBD1, remains unverified against the DNA. TRBV21-1 is assigned pseudogene status. This CDR3 is built from 16 residues. CDR3 amino acids: CASSKVLTGPTDTQYF. The CDR3 DNA reads as TGTGCCAGCAGCAAAGTGTTGACAGGCCCCACAGATACGCAGTATTTT.

The chain joins TRBV30 to TRBJ1-2, with 9 bases fitting TRBD1. The CDR3 has 13 amino acids. V dropped 6 bases and J dropped 2; count of bases not matched to a gene: 4. CDR1 GTSNPN and CDR2 SVGIG come from the germline V gene (reference sequence). CDR3 region: CACRDRENYGYTF. The DNA of the CDR3 is TGTGCCTGTCGGGACAGGGAGAACTATGGCTACACCTTC.

The table lists this clone with a count of one. This chain connects TRBV7-2 to TRBJ1-2, with TRBD1 identical over 8 bases. V dropped 5 bases and J dropped 8; count of bases not matched to a gene: 13. Germline V gene data show CDR1 as SGHTA and CDR2 as FQGNSA. CDR3 length: 15 residues. Here the CDR3 DNA reads TGTGCCAGCAGCCCTCACCCGCAGGGGGCGTCAGGCTACACCTTC. Its translation is CASSPHPQGASGYTF.

The chain carries TRBV18 and TRBJ2-1; 7 bases are a match to TRBD1. CDR3 length equals 15 residues. With 3 bases clipped from V and 7 bases from J, the junction kept 9 bases outside the gene matches. Germline values: CDR1 KGHSH, CDR2 LQKENI. CDR3 region: CASSPGTVVGNEQFF. CDR3 sequence (DNA): TGTGCCAGCTCACCCGGGACAGTCGTAGGGAATGAGCAGTTCTTC.

The V and J genes are TRBV30 and TRBJ1-4, with D unclear. Trimming took off 0 bases at V and 7 bases at J, with 12 bases between the two ends. Germline V lookup: CDR1 GTSNPN, CDR2 SVGIG (reference sequence). The CDR3 runs 14 residues. The CDR3 loop reads CAWSVTGLGEKLFF. CDR3 in DNA: TGTGCCTGGAGTGTAACGGGTCTCGGTGAAAAACTGTTTTTT.

This clone was seen many times. The J gene is TRBJ2-2, the V gene TRBV19, with D maybe TRBD2 (6 bases). Trimming shortened V by 4 bases and J by 4 bases, and 10 bases separated the two germline ends. Germline assignment: CDR1 LNHDA and CDR2 SQIVND (reference sequence). The CDR3 sequence is 14 residues long. The CDR3 reads CASSSGAGTGELFF. CDR3 DNA sequence: TGTGCCAGTAGTAGCGGGGCCGGCACCGGGGAGCTGTTTTTT.

This sequence joins TRBV30 and TRBJ1-2; D might be TRBD1 (5 bases). Germline CDR1 reads GTSNPN; CDR2 reads SVGIG (reference sequence). V was pared by 0 bases and J by 8 bases, with 13 bases between. CDR3 length: 13 residues. The chain's CDR3 is CAWSVGDLKGYTF. CDR3 in DNA: TGTGCCTGGAGTGTAGGGGATCTGAAAGGCTACACCTTC.

The gene calls are TRBV13 and TRBJ1-1; D unresolved. This CDR3 comprises 12 residues. The germline V gene encodes CDR1 PRHDT and CDR2 FYEKMQ (reference sequence). The germline V and J ends were trimmed by 6 bases and 6 bases, with 11 bases remaining between them. In DNA form, the CDR3 reads TGTGCCAGCAGACCCGGGTTGGCTGAAGCTTTCTTT. This codes for CASRPGLAEAFF.

The chain has TRBV3-1 (or the pseudogene TRBV3-2) and TRBJ2-5; TRBD2 matches 8 bases. With 0 bases clipped from V and 5 bases from J, the junction kept 5 bases outside the gene matches. Germline CDR1 LGHDT, CDR2 YNNKEL (reference sequence). CDR3 length: 15 residues. CDR3 bases: TGTGCCAGCAGCCAAGAGGGGACTAGTGCGGAGACCCAGTACTTC. Translation: CASSQEGTSAETQYF.

This clone came up once. The rearrangement joins TRBV15 to TRBJ2-1, with TRBD1 identical over 8 bases. Germline V lookup: CDR1 LNHNV, CDR2 YYDKDF (reference sequence). V shed 0 bases and J 1 base; nucleotides not matched to a gene: 8. The CDR3 is 18 amino acids. The CDR3 here is CATSRDLKDRVSYNEQFF. As DNA, the CDR3 is TGTGCCACCAGCAGAGATTTGAAGGACAGGGTTTCCTACAATGAGCAGTTCTTC.

The chain uses TRBV19 and TRBJ1-3, with D possibly matching TRBD1 (5 bases). The germline gives CDR1 LNHDA, CDR2 SQIVND (reference sequence). The CDR3 covers 16 residues. V was shortened by 6 bases and J by 0 bases, with 15 bases between the two germline ends. DNA of the CDR3: TGTGCCAGTAGCGAATACCAACAGGTCTCTGGAAACACCATATATTTT. Its protein product is CASSEYQQVSGNTIYF.

This clone was seen a handful of times. The gene calls are TRBV14 and TRBJ1-1; D is uncertain. V lost 1 base and J lost 3, with 6 bases in between. The CDR3 is made up of 13 amino acids. Germline V gene sequence: CDR1 SGHDN, CDR2 FVKESK. The CDR3: CASSQAVYTEAFF. The DNA of the CDR3 is TGTGCCAGCAGCCAAGCAGTGTACACTGAAGCTTTCTTT.

The chain joins TRBV27 to TRBJ2-1; D is uncertain. CDR3 size: 13 residues. The V gene lost 0 bases and the J gene lost 7 bases, with 7 bases spanning the gap. The germline gives CDR1 MNHEY, CDR2 SMNVEV (reference sequence). The chain's CDR3 is CASSLSPRNEQFF. CDR3 nucleotides: TGTGCCAGCAGTTTATCCCCACGGAATGAGCAGTTCTTC.

The J gene is TRBJ1-2, the V gene TRBV5-6, with D unresolved. This CDR3 is 14 amino acids long. CDR1 and CDR2 (germline): SGHDT, YYEEEE. Trimming took 2 bases from V and 7 from J, leaving 15 bases between them. CDR3 in DNA: TGTGCCAGCAGCTTCAGCAGCGTCCCGTCTGGCTACACCTTC. Translating gives CASSFSSVPSGYTF.

V usage is TRBV10-3 and J usage is TRBJ1-5; no firm D call. This CDR3 is built from 9 residues. Germline assignment: CDR1 ENHRY and CDR2 SYGVKD. Trimming pared 5 bases from V and 9 bases from J, leaving 2 bases between. CDR3 bases: TGTGCCATCAGTCGGCCCCAGCATTTT. The encoded protein is CAISRPQHF.

This rearrangement joins TRBV9 to TRBJ1-3, with D possibly matching TRBD1 (6 bases). The CDR3 has 16 residues. Germline V gene sequence: CDR1 SGDLS, CDR2 YYNGEE. V was cut by 3 bases and J by 2 bases, with 15 bases left in between. The CDR3 DNA reads TGTGCCAGCAGCGGGGCCTGGGGGGGCGCTGGAAACACCATATATTTT. Amino acids: CASSGAWGGAGNTIYF.

The V and J genes are TRBV5-1 and TRBJ2-2; D may be TRBD1 (6 bases). Trimming left V 7 bases short and J 4 bases short, with 14 bases between. CDR3 length: 14 residues. Germline lookup yields CDR1 SGHRS and CDR2 YFSETQ. CDR3 coding DNA: TGCGCCAGCGCGGCAGGGGAGACCACCGGGGAGCTGTTTTTT. Encoded protein: CASAAGETTGELFF.

V usage is TRBV6-5 and J usage is TRBJ1-2, with D tentatively TRBD1 (5 bases). The CDR3 totals 14 residues. CDR1 and CDR2 from the germline V gene are MNHEY and SVGAGI. V was shortened by 0 bases and J by 7 bases, with 12 bases between the two germline ends. CDR3 residues: CASSYSQGISGYTF. CDR3 in DNA: TGTGCCAGCAGTTACTCGCAGGGCATCTCTGGCTACACCTTC.

The genes are TRBV3-1 (or the pseudogene TRBV3-2) and TRBJ1-2; TRBD1 matches 11 bases. This CDR3 contains 15 residues. Looked up from germline, CDR1 is LGHDT and CDR2 is YNNKEL (reference sequence). After removal of 4 bases from V and 2 bases from J, the junction contained 3 bases not matched to a gene. This chain's CDR3 is CASSRGQGANYGYTF. As DNA, the CDR3 is TGTGCCAGCAGCCGAGGACAGGGGGCGAACTATGGCTACACCTTC.

The chain carries TRBV27 and TRBJ2-3; a weak D match, TRBD2 (7 bases). Germline CDR1 MNHEY, CDR2 SMNVEV (reference sequence). The V end was cut by 3 bases, the J end by 4 bases, with 14 bases between. This CDR3 has 15 residues. This CDR3 is CASSLTGGWADTQYF. In DNA, the CDR3 is TGTGCCAGCAGTTTGACGGGGGGCTGGGCAGATACGCAGTATTTT.

The rearrangement links TRBV7-2 to TRBJ1-2, with D hard to call. CDR3 length: 12 amino acids. The germline gives CDR1 SGHTA, CDR2 FQGNSA. V lost 4 bases and J 6 bases, leaving 9 bases between the germline ends. As DNA, the CDR3 is TGTGCCAGCAGCTCCTTAATCGATGGCTACACCTTC. The encoded protein is CASSSLIDGYTF.

The rearrangement links TRBV30 to TRBJ2-2, with D uncertain. The germline V gene has CDR1 GTSNPN and CDR2 SVGIG (reference sequence). The CDR3 length is 12 residues. With 5 bases removed from V and 5 bases from J, the gap between germline ends came to 9 bases. The CDR3 DNA reads TGTGCCTGGGGCCTAGAGACCGGGGAGCTGTTTTTT. It specifies CAWGLETGELFF. Full variable domain (outside the CDR3, taken from reference TRBV30 and TRBJ2-2): SQTIHQWPATLVQPVGSPLSLECTVEGTSNPNLYWYRQAAGRGLQLLFYSVGIGQISSEVPQNLSASRPQDRQFILSSKKLLLSDSGFYLCAWGLETGELFFGEGSRLTVL.

The chain couples TRBV19 to TRBJ2-7; 9 bases match TRBD1. The CDR3 runs 14 residues. The V segment lost 3 bases and the J segment 5 bases; nucleotides outside the gene matches: 5. Germline CDR1 is LNHDA and CDR2 is SQIVND (reference sequence). The CDR3 DNA sequence: TGTGCCAGTAGTATTTTACAGGGGGCTCACGAGCAGTACTTC. Encoded protein: CASSILQGAHEQYF.

The CDR3 coding sequence is TGTGCCATCAGTGAGACGCAGGGGCGGAACACTGAAGCTTTCTTT. Its translation: CAISETQGRNTEAFF. The chain employs TRBV10-3 and TRBJ1-1, with TRBD1 as a possible D gene (6 bases). From germline, CDR1 is ENHRY and CDR2 SYGVKD. The CDR3 runs 15 residues. Trimming removed 2 bases from V and 1 base from J, with 11 bases in between.

The chain is built from TRBV3-1 (or the pseudogene TRBV3-2) and TRBJ2-1; TRBD2 aligns across 15 bases. The CDR3 runs to 16 residues. V lost 6 bases, J lost 8 bases, and 8 bases stayed unmatched. Germline CDR1 is LGHDT and CDR2 is YNNKEL (reference sequence). The CDR3: CASRLGLAGGRYEQFF. In DNA, the CDR3 is TGTGCCAGCAGACTCGGACTAGCGGGGGGGCGCTATGAGCAGTTCTTC.